Listed below are T cell receptor beta chains from one sample, sequenced in a study of blood T cell repertoires in COVID-19. Only in-frame clones appear in the TCRdb table, and some are missing; sequencing was by immunoSEQ multiplex PCR. The data hold about 210,000 clones, with about 82% observed a single time. The sequencing input was peripheral blood. These receptor sequences come from a man in his sixties with COVID-19, enrolled during active disease. The CDR3 runs from the conserved cysteine through the conserved F or W. D genes are given only for firm matches. Where a row states a size, it is once, few, many or the class of an expanded clone; other rows omit it.

>TRBJ2-1|TRBV24-1|.|.
TGTGCCACCAGTGACCGGGACTTTACTCGCTCCTACAATGAGCAGTTCTTC
CATSDRDFTRSYNEQFF
>TRBJ1-2|TRBV4-2|.|.
TGTGCCAGCAGCCGTAGTGCCGAGGGCTACACCTTC
CASSRSAEGYTF
>TRBJ1-5|TRBV28|.|.
TGTGCCAGCAGTTCAGACGGGGGAGGGAGCAATCAGCCCCAGCATTTT
CASSSDGGGSNQPQHF
>TRBJ2-7|TRBV5-1|.|.
TGCGCCAGCAGCTTGGGAGCTATCTACGAGCAGTACTTC
CASSLGAIYEQYF
>TRBJ1-6|TRBV28|once|.
TGTGCCAGCAGTTTAATGTCCGGGAGCTCCTATAATTCACCCCTCCACTTT
CASSLMSGSSYNSPLHF
>TRBJ2-7|TRBV6-2/TRBV6-3|.|TRBD2
TGTGCCAGCAGTGCAGTAGCGGGAGGGTACAACGAGCAGTACTTC
CASSAVAGGYNEQYF
>TRBJ1-2|TRBV5-1|.|.
TGCGCCAGCAGCGGAGACGCCGTCAATGGCTACACCTTC
CASSGDAVNGYTF
>TRBJ2-1|TRBV7-2|.|TRBD1
TGTGCCAGCAGCTCGGACAGGGCCGCCGGAGGTGAGCAGTTCTTC
CASSSDRAAGGEQFF
>TRBJ1-5|TRBV27|once|TRBD1
TGTGCCAGCAGTTTACGGTTAGGGACAGGGGGCCGAAATCAGCCCCAGCATTTT
CASSLRLGTGGRNQPQHF
>TRBJ2-5|TRBV11-1|.|.
TGTGCCAGCAAGCACCGGGGAACCCAAGAGACCCAGTACTTC
CASKHRGTQETQYF
>TRBJ2-3|TRBV5-1|.|.
TGCGCCAGCACCCCGGGGGGCCTAGGTGGCACAGATACGCAGTATTTT
CASTPGGLGGTDTQYF
>TRBJ2-5|TRBV27|.|.
TGTGCCAGCAGTTTCTGGGCAGGTGAGACCCAGTACTTC
CASSFWAGETQYF
>TRBJ2-1|TRBV13|.|.
TGTGCCAGCAGCCGTCTCGGACAGTACAATGAGCAGTTCTTC
CASSRLGQYNEQFF
>TRBJ1-1|TRBV29-1|.|TRBD1
TGCAGCGTCCAGGGGGCGGTGGGCACTGAAGCTTTCTTT
CSVQGAVGTEAFF
>TRBJ2-5|TRBV9|.|TRBD1
TGTGCCAGCAGTATGGACAGGGCTGGCGAGACCCAGTACTTC
CASSMDRAGETQYF
>TRBJ1-2|TRBV21-1|.|.
TGTGCCAGCAGCAAAGCATTGAGGGTGGCTTATGGCTACACCTTC
CASSKALRVAYGYTF
>TRBJ2-1|TRBV20-1|.|.
TGCAGTGCTAGTAATCCAGGTTTGTACGAGCAGTTCTTC
CSASNPGLYEQFF
>TRBJ1-1|TRBV5-6|.|.
TGTGCCAGCAGCTCCGGCCCGCTGGGGAGGGCTGAAGCTTTCTTT
CASSSGPLGRAEAFF
>TRBJ1-4|TRBV7-9|.|.
TGTGCCAGCAGCTTAGGCAGGGAGGATGAAAAACTGTTTTTT
CASSLGREDEKLFF
>TRBJ1-3|TRBV5-4|.|TRBD1
TGTGCCAGCAGCCGGACAGGGATAAACACCATATATTTT
CASSRTGINTIYF
>TRBJ1-2|TRBV6-6|once|.
TGTGCCAGCAGCCCGCAGGGTAGGATTTATGGCTACACCTTC
CASSPQGRIYGYTF
>TRBJ2-7|TRBV20-1|.|.
TGCAGTGCTGGGGAGATCTACGAGCAGTACTTC
CSAGEIYEQYF
>TRBJ1-2|TRBV4-3|.|.
TGCGCCAGCAGCCAAGACCGGGGGGCGGACTATGGCTACACCTTC
CASSQDRGADYGYTF
>TRBJ2-1|TRBV10-3|.|.
TGTGCCATCAAGAGGAGCAATGAGCAGTTCTTC
CAIKRSNEQFF
>TRBJ1-2|TRBV10-3|few|.
TGTGCCATCACTTCAAGGGAGAAGGACGTTGGTGGCTACACCTTC
CAITSREKDVGGYTF